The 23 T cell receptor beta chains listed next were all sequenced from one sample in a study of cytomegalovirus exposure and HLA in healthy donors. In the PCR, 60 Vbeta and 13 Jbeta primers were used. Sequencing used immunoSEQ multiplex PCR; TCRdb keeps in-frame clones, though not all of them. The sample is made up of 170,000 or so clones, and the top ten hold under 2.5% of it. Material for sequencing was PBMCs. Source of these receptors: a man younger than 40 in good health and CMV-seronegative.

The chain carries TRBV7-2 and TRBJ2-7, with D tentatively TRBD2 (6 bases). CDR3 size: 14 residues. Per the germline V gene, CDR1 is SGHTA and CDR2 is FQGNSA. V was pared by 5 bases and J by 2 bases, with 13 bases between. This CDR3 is CASSTWGETYEQYF. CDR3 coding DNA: TGTGCCAGCAGCACTTGGGGGGAAACCTACGAGCAGTACTTC.

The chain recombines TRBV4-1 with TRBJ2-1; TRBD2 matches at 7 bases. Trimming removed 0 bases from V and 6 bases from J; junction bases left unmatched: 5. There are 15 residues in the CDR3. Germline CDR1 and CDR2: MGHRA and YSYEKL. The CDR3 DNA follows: TGCGCCAGCAGCCAAGACCCTAGCGGTTTCAATGAGCAGTTCTTC. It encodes CASSQDPSGFNEQFF.

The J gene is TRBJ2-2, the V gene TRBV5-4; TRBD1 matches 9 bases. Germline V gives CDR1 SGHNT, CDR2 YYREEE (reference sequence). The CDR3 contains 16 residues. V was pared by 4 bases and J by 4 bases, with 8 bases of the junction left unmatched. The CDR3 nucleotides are TGTGCCAGCAGCCCGGGGACAGGGCGATCCACCGGGGAGCTGTTTTTT. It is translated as CASSPGTGRSTGELFF.

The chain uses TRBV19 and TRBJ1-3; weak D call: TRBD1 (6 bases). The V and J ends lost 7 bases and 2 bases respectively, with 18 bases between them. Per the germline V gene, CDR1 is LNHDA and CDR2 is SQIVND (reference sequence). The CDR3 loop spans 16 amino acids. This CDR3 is CASTKPLRTAGNTIYF. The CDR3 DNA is TGTGCCAGTACCAAACCCCTAAGGACAGCTGGAAACACCATATATTTT. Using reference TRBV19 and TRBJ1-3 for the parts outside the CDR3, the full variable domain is DGGITQSPKYLFRKEGQNVTLSCEQNLNHDAMYWYRQDPGQGLRLIYYSQIVNDFQKGDIAEGYSVSREKKESFPLTVTSAQKNPTAFYLCASTKPLRTAGNTIYFGEGSWLTVV.

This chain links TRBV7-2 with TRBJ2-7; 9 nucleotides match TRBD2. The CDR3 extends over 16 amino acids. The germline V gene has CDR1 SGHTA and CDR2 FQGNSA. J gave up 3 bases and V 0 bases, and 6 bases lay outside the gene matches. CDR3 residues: CASSLAEASGNYEQYF. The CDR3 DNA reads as TGTGCCAGCAGCTTAGCGGAGGCTAGCGGGAACTACGAGCAGTACTTC.

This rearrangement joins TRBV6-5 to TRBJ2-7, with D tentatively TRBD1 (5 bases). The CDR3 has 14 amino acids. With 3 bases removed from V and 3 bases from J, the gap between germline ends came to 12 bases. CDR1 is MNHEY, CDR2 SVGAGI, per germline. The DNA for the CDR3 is TGTGCCAGCAGTTATGGGCAGGGCCACTACGAGCAGTACTTC. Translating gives CASSYGQGHYEQYF.

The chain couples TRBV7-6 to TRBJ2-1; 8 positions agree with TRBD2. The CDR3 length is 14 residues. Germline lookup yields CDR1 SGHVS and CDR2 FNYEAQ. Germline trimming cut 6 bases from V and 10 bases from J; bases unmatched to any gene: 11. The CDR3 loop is CASSQGGLGSEQFF. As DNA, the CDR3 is TGTGCCAGCAGTCAAGGGGGACTAGGTTCGGAGCAGTTCTTC.

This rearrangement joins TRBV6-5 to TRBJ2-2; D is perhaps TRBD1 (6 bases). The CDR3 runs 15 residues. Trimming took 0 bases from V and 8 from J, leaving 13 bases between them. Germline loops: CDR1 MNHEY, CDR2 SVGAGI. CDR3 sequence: CASSYSIPGTGELFF. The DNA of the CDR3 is TGTGCCAGCAGTTACTCGATTCCAGGGACAGGGGAGCTGTTTTTT.

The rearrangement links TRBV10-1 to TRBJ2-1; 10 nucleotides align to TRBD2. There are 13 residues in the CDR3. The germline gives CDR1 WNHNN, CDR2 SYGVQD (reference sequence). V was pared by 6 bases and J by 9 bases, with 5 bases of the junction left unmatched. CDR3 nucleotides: TGCGCCAGCAGAAGTAGCGGGAGGCTTGAGCAGTTCTTC. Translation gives CASRSSGRLEQFF.

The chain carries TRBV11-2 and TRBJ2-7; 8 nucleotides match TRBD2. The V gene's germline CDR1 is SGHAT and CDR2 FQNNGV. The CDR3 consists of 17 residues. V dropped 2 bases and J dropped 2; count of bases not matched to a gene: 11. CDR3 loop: CASSLTSGPRLTYEQYF. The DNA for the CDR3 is TGTGCCAGCAGCTTAACTAGCGGACCCAGATTAACCTACGAGCAGTACTTC.

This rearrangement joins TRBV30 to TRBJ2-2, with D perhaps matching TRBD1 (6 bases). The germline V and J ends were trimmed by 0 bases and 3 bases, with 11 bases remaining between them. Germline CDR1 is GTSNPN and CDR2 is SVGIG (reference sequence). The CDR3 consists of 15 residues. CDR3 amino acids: CAWSVRGSDTGELFF. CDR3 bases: TGTGCCTGGAGTGTAAGGGGGAGCGACACCGGGGAGCTGTTTTTT.

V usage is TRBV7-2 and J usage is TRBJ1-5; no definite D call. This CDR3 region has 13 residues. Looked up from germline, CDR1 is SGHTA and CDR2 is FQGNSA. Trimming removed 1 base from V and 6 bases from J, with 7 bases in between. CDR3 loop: CASSLGFGQPQHF. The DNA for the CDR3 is TGTGCCAGCAGCTTAGGGTTCGGTCAGCCCCAGCATTTT.

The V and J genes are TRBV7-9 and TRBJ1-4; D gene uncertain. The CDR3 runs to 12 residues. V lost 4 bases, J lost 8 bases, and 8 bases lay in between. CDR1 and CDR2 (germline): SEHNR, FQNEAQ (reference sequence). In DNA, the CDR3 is TGTGCCAGCAGCTATATTCGGGAAAAACTGTTTTTT. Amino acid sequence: CASSYIREKLFF.

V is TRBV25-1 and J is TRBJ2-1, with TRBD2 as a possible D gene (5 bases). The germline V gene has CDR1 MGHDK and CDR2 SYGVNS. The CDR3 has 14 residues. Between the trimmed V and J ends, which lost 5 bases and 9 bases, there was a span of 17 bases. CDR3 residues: CASSPSRLQREQFF. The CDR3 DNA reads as TGTGCCAGCAGTCCTAGCCGGCTTCAACGTGAGCAGTTCTTC. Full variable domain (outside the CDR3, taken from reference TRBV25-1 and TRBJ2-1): EADIYQTPRYLVIGTGKKITLECSQTMGHDKMYWYQQDPGMELHLIHYSYGVNSTEKGDLSSESTVSRIRTEHFPLTLESARPSHTSQYLCASSPSRLQREQFFGPGTRLTVL.

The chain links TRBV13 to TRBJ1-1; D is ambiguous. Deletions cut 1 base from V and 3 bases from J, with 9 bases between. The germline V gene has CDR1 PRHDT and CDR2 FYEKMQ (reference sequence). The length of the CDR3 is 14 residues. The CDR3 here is CASSLETGYTEAFF. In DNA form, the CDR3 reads TGTGCCAGCAGCTTAGAGACGGGATACACTGAAGCTTTCTTT.

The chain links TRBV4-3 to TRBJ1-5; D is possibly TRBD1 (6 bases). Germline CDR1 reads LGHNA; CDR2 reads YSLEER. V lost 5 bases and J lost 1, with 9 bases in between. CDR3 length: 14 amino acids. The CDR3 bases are TGCGCCAGCAGCGGGGGCGCGAGCAATCAGCCCCAGCATTTT. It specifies CASSGGASNQPQHF.

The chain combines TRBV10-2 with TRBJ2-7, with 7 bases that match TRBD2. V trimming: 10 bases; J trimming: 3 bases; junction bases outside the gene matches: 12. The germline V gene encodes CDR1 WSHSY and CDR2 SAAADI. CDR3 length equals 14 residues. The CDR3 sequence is CATTLGGRGYEQYF. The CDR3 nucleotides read TGCGCCACTACGCTGGGGGGGAGAGGCTACGAGCAGTACTTC.

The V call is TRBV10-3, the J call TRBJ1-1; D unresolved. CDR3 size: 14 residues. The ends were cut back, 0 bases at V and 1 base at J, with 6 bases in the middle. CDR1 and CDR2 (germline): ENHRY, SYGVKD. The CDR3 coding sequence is TGTGCCATCAGTGAGTCGAGTAGGAACACTGAAGCTTTCTTT. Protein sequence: CAISESSRNTEAFF.

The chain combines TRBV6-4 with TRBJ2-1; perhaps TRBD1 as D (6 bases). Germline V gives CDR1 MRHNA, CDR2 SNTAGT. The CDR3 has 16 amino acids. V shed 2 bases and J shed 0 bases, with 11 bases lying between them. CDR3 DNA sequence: TGTGCCAGCAGTGACAGCGGACAGAGCTCCTACAATGAGCAGTTCTTC. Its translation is CASSDSGQSSYNEQFF.

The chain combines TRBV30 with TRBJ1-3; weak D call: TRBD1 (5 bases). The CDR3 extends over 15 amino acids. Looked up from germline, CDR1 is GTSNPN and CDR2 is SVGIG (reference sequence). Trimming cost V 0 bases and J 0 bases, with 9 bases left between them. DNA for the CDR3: TGTGCCTGGAGTGTACGGGGGGGCTCTGGAAACACCATATATTTT. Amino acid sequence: CAWSVRGGSGNTIYF.

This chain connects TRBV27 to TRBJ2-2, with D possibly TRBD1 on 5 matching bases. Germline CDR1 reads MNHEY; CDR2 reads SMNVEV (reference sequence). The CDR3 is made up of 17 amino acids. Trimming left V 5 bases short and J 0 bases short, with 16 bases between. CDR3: CASSPLPRTSNTGELFF. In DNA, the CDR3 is TGTGCCAGCAGTCCCCTCCCTAGGACATCGAACACCGGGGAGCTGTTTTTT.

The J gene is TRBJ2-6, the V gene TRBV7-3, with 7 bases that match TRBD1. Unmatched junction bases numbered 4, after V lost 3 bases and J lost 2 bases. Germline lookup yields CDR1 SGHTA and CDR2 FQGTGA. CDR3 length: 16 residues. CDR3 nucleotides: TGTGCCAGCAGCTTGACAGGGTTGGCTGGGGCCAACGTCCTGACTTTC. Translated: CASSLTGLAGANVLTF.

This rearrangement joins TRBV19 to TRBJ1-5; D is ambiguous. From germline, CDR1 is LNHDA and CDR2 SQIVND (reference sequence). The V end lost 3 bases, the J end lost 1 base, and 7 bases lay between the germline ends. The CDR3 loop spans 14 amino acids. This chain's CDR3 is CASSMATSNQPQHF. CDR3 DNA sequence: TGTGCCAGTAGTATGGCAACGAGCAATCAGCCCCAGCATTTT.